The sequence of this T cell receptor (beta chain) was determined in a study of blood T cell repertoires in COVID-19. Turning to the study itself: Spain, Italy and the United States supplied samples that represented acute and convalescent COVID-19. PBMCs, B-cell-depleted T cells, or T cells provided the cDNA or gDNA that made up the material.

The CDR3 is 14 amino acids. Germline V gene sequence: CDR1 SGHTS, CDR2 YDEGEE. V was pared by 1 base and J by 7 bases, with 15 bases between. The Seattle patients, enrolled during active infection, were followed longitudinally. Original processing methods: Researchers report that nucleated cell counts were estimated from reference gene primer amplification. TCRdb's copy holds only in-frame clones and misses some; the assay was immunoSEQ multiplex PCR. V and J calls and clone size follow that table, whereas D and trimming were derived from the DNA. Of fewer than 300,000 clones in the sample, approximately 90% were seen once.

Source material: peripheral blood. The sequence derives from a woman aged 25-40 years with COVID-19, enrolled during active disease. The V gene is TRBV5-8, the J gene TRBJ2-7; D uncertain. The CDR3 here is CASSLFSQVWEQYF. CDR3 nucleotides: TGTGCCAGCAGCTTGTTTAGCCAAGTATGGGAGCAGTACTTC.